What follows are 3 T cell receptor beta chains derived from one specimen sequenced in a study of Graves' ophthalmopathy and Graves' hyperthyroidism. Amplification targeted the TCR beta CDR3 regions, with RNA transcripts as the source material. The workflow started with a first-round RT-PCR run with HTBI primers and then moved on to a second-round multiplex PCR. TCRdb ran MiXCR on the multiplex PCR reads and lists one entry per CDR3 protein. There are a few hundred thousand distinct CDR3 sequences in the sample; approximately 18% occur only once, and 2% to 3% lies in the top ten. The sample consisted of peripheral blood. All receptors come from an adult woman with stable Graves' hyperthyroidism.

This clonotype was counted ten times or more. The V call is TRBV24-1, the J call TRBJ2-3; D is possibly TRBD2 (6 bases). Trimming stripped 4 bases from V and 4 bases from J, with 26 bases between. The CDR3 has 19 amino acids. Germline V lookup: CDR1 KGHDR, CDR2 SFDVKD. The CDR3 bases are TGTGCCACCAGTGACCCCCGGCAGTTTGGGGACTTGAACTCAGATACGCAGTATTTT. Its protein is CATSDPRQFGDLNSDTQYF.

This clonotype was recorded many times. The J gene is TRBJ2-7, the V gene TRBV6-1; D is perhaps TRBD1 or TRBD2 (5 bases each). The germline gives CDR1 MNHNS, CDR2 SASEGT. V lost 6 bases to trimming and J lost 2 bases, with 14 bases between them. The CDR3 has 14 amino acids. CDR3 region: CASSMGRDPYEQYF. DNA for the CDR3: TGTGCCAGCAGCATGGGACGCGATCCCTACGAGCAGTACTTC.

This clonotype showed up just once. V and J are TRBV12-3 or TRBV12-4 and TRBJ2-7; a possible D gene is TRBD1 (6 bases). Trimming pared 5 bases from V and 6 bases from J, leaving 17 bases between. This CDR3 is 14 amino acids long. CDR3 sequence reads: CASSPQGIVSEQYF. The CDR3 DNA follows: TGTGCCAGCAGTCCTCAGGGGATTGTAAGCGAGCAGTACTTC.